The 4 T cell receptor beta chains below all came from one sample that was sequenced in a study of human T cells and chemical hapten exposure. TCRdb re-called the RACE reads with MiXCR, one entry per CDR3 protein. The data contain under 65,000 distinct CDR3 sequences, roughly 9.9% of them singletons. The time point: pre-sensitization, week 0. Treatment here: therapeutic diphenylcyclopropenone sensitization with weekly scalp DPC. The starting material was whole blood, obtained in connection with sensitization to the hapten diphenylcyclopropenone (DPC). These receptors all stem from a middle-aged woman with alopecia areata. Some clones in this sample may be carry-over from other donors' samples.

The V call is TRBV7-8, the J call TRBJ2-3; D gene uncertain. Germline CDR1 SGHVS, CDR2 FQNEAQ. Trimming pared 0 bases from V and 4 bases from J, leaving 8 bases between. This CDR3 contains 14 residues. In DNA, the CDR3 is TGTGCCAGCAGCTTAGCGGCGTGGGCAGATACGCAGTATTTT. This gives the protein CASSLAAWADTQYF.

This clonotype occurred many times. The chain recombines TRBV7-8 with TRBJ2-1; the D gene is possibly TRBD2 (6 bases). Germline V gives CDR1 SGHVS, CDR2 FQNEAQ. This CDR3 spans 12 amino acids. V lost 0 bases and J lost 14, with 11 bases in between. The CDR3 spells CASSLAWEEEFF. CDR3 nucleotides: TGTGCCAGCAGCTTAGCGTGGGAGGAGGAGTTCTTC.

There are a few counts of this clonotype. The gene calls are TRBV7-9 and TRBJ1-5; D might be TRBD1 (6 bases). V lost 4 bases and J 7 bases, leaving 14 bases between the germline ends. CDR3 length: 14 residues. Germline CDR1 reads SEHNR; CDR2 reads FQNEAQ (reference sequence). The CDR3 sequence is CASSYNRDGQPQHF. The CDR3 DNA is TGTGCCAGCAGCTACAACAGGGATGGCCAGCCCCAGCATTTT.

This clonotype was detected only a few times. DNA for the CDR3: TGTGCCAGCAGCCGTTTCTTATTTCCCGGGACCGACACGACGAACACCGGGGAGCTGTTTTTT. This sequence encodes CASSRFLFPGTDTTNTGELFF. J is TRBJ2-2 and V is TRBV7-9; D may match TRBD1 or TRBD2 (5 bases each). The germline gives CDR1 SEHNR, CDR2 FQNEAQ (reference sequence). V was shortened by 5 bases and J by 0 bases, with 28 bases between the two germline ends. CDR3 length: 21 amino acids. Combining the CDR3 with reference TRBV7-9 and TRBJ2-2 gives the whole variable domain DTGVSQNPRHKITKRGQNVTFRCDPISEHNRLYWYRQTLGQGPEFLTYFQNEAQLEKSRLLSDRFSAERPKGSFSTLEIQRTEQGDSAMYLCASSRFLFPGTDTTNTGELFFGEGSRLTVL.